This section outlines one TCR beta chain sequence together with its context. What it binds is unknown. This sample is drawn from a study of T cell clones after liver transplantation. Study background: In this trial, immunosuppression withdrawal was attempted within 2 years of liver transplant. Timepoints were pre-transplant, pre-withdrawal, and after withdrawal was completed or failed. TCRbeta sequencing after a pre-transplant mixed lymphocyte reaction identified graft-donor-reactive clones, later tracked in post-transplant blood. General study results and limits: In two subjects, few donor cells limited the measurable donor-reactive repertoire.

V was clipped by 3 bases and J by 6 bases, with 15 bases between them. The CDR3 has 14 residues. The germline V gene has CDR1 SNHLY and CDR2 FYNNEI. TCRdb keeps only in-frame clones here, not all; method: immunoSEQ multiplex PCR. The repertoire includes tens of thousands of clones, roughly 86% of them detected once, and 2.5% sits in the top ten. The V and J genes are TRBV2 and TRBJ2-7; D could derive from TRBD1 or TRBD2 (6 bases each). The specimen was CD4+ T cells from blood, collected 24 months after liver transplant. This receptor was taken from a human patient who received a liver transplant. Some T cells may be the graft donor's. The CDR3: CASSEGGPIGEQYF. CDR3 bases: TGTGCCAGCAGTGAGGGGGGCCCTATAGGCGAGCAGTACTTC.